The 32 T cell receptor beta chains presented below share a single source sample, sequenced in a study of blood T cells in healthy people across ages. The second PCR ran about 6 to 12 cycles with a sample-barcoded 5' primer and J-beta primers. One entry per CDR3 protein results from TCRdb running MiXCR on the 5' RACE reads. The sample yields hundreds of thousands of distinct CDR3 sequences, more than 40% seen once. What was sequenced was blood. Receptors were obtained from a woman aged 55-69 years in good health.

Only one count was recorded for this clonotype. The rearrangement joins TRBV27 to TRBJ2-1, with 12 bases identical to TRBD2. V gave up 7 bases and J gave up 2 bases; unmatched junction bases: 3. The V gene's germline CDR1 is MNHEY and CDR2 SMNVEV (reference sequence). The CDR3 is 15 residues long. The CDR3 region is CASTASGGAYNEQFF. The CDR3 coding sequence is TGTGCCAGCACGGCTAGCGGGGGGGCCTACAATGAGCAGTTCTTC.

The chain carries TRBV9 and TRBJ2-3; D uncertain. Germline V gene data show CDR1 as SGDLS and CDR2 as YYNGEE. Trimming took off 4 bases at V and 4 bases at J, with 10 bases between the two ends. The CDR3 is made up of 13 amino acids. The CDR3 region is CASSPRPSDTQYF. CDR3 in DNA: TGTGCCAGCAGCCCCCGTCCGTCAGATACGCAGTATTTT.

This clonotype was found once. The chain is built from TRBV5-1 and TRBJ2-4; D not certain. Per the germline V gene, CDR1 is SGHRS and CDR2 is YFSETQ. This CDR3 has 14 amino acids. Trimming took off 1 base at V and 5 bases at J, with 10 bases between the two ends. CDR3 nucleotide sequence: TGCGCCAGCAGCTTGCTAACGGACCAAAACATTCAGTACTTC. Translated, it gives CASSLLTDQNIQYF. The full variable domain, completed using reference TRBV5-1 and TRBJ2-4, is KAGVTQTPRYLIKTRGQQVTLSCSPISGHRSVSWYQQTPGQGLQFLFEYFSETQRNKGNFPGRFSGRQFSNSRSEMNVSTLELGDSALYLCASSLLTDQNIQYFGAGTRLSVL.

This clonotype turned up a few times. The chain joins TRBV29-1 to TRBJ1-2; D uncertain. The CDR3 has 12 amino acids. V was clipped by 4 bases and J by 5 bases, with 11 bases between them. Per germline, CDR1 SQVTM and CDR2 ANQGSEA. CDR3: CSVVLLGYGYTF. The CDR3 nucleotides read TGCAGCGTTGTCCTTCTGGGGTATGGCTACACCTTC.

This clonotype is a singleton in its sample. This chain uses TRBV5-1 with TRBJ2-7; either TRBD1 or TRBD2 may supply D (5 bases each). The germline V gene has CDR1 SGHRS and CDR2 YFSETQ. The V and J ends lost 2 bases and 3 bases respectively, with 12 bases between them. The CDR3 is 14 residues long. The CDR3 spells CASSFGQGDYEQYF. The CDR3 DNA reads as TGCGCCAGCAGCTTTGGCCAGGGAGACTACGAGCAGTACTTC.

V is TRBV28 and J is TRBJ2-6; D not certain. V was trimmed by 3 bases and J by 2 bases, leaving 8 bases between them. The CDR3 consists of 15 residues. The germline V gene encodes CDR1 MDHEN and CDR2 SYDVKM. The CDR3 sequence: CASSLAATGANVLTF. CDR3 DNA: TGTGCCAGCAGTTTGGCAGCAACTGGGGCCAACGTCCTGACTTTC. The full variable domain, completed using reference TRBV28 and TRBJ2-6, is DVKVTQSSRYLVKRTGEKVFLECVQDMDHENMFWYRQDPGLGLRLIYFSYDVKMKEKGDIPEGYSVSREKKERFSLILESASTNQTSMYLCASSLAATGANVLTFGAGSRLTVL.

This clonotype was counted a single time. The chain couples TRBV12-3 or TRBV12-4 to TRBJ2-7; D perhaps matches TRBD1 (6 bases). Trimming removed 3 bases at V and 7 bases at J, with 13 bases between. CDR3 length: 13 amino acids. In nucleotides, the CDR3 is TGTGCCAGCAGTTTCAGGGGACCCTTGGAGCAGTACTTC. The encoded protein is CASSFRGPLEQYF.

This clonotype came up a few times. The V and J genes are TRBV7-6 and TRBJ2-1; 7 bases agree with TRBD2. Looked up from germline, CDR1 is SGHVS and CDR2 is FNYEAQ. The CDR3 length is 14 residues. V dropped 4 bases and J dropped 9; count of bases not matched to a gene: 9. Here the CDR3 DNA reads TGTGCCAGCAGCTATCTTGCTAGCGGCGCTGAGCAGTTCTTC. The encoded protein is CASSYLASGAEQFF.

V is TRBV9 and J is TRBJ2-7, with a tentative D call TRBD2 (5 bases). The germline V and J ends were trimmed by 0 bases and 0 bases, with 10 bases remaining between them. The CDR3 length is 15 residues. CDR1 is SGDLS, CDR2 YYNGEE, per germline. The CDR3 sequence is CASSVDERPSYEQYF. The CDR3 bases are TGTGCCAGCAGCGTAGATGAGCGGCCCTCCTACGAGCAGTACTTC.

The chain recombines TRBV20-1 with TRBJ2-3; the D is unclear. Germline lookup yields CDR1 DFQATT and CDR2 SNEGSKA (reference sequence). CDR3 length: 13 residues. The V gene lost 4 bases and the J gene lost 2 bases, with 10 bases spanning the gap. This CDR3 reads CSATHPYTDTQYF. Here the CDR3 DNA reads TGCAGTGCTACTCATCCCTACACAGATACGCAGTATTTT.

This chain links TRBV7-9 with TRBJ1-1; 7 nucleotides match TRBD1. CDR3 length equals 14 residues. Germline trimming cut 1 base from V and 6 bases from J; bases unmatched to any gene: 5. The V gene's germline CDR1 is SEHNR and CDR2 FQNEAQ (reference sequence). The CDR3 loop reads CASSLEGAMAEAFF. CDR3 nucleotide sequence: TGTGCCAGCAGCTTAGAGGGGGCGATGGCTGAAGCTTTCTTT.

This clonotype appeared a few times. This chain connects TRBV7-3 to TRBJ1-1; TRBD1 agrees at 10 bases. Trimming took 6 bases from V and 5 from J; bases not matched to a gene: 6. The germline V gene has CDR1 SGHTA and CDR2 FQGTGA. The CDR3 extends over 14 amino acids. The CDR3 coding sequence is TGTGCCAGCAGAGAGGACAGGGGGGGAACTGAAGCTTTCTTT. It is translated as CASREDRGGTEAFF.

CDR3 DNA sequence: TGTGCCAGCAGCCAAGTTCTCTCCGAGCAGTACTTC. It translates to CASSQVLSEQYF. The chain uses TRBV3-1 and TRBJ2-7; D unclear. The CDR3 runs to 12 residues. Between the trimmed V and J ends, which lost 1 base and 6 bases, there was a span of 7 bases. The germline V gene encodes CDR1 LGHDT and CDR2 YNNKEL (reference sequence).

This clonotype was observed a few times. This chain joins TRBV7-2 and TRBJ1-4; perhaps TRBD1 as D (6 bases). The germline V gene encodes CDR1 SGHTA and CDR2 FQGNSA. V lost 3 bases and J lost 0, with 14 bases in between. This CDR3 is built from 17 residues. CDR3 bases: TGTGCCAGCAGCTTGGGACACATACCGACAACTAATGAAAAACTGTTTTTT. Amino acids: CASSLGHIPTTNEKLFF.

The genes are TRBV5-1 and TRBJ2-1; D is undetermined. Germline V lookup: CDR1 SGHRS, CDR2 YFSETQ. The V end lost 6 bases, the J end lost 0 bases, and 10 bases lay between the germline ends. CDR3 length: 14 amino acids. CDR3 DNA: TGCGCCAGCAAAGAGCCAAGCTCCTACAATGAGCAGTTCTTC. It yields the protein CASKEPSSYNEQFF.

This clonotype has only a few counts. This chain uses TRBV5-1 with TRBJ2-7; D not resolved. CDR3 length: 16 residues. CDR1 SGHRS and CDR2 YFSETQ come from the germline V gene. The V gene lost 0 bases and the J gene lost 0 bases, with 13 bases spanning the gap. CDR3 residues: CASSLVSWGPSYEQYF. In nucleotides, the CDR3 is TGCGCCAGCAGCTTGGTTTCCTGGGGTCCCTCCTACGAGCAGTACTTC.

CDR3 coding DNA: TGTGCCATCAGAACCGGGACGTCTAGCACAGATACGCAGTATTTT. The encoded protein is CAIRTGTSSTDTQYF. This rearrangement joins TRBV10-3 to TRBJ2-3; D is tentatively TRBD1 or TRBD2 (5 bases each). There are 15 residues in the CDR3. Germline loops: CDR1 ENHRY, CDR2 SYGVKD. The V end was cut by 6 bases, the J end by 0 bases, with 13 bases between.

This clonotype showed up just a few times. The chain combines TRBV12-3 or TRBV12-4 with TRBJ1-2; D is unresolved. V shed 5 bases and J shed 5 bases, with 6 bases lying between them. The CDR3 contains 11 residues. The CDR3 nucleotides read TGTGCCAGCAGTCTGGTGTATGGCTACACCTTC. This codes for CASSLVYGYTF.

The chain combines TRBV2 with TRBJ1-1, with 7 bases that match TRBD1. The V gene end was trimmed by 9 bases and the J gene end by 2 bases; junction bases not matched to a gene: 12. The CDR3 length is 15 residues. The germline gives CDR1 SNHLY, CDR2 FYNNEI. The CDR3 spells CASLTGTHTNTEAFF. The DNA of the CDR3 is TGTGCCAGTTTGACAGGGACCCATACAAACACTGAAGCTTTCTTT.

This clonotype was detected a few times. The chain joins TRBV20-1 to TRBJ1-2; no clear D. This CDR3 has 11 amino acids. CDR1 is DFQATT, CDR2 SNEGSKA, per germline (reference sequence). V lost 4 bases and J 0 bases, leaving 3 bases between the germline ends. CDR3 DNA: TGCAGTGCTATTACTAACTATGGCTACACCTTC. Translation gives CSAITNYGYTF.

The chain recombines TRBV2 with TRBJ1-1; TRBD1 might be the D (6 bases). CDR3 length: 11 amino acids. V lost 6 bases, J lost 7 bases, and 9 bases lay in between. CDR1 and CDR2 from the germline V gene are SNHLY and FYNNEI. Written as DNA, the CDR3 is TGTGCCAGCAGGGACAGCTATGAAGCTTTCTTT. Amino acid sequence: CASRDSYEAFF.

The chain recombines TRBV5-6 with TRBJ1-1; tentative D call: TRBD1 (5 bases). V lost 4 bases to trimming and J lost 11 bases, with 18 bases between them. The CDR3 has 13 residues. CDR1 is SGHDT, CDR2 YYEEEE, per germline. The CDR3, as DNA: TGTGCCAGCAGCAACAGGAGGTCCCCGGATGCTTTCTTT. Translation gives CASSNRRSPDAFF.

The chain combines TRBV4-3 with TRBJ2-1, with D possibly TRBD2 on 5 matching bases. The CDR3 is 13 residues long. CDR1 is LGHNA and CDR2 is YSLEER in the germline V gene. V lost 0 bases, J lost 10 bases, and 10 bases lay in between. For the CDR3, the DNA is TGCGCCAGCAGCCAAGATCTAGCCGACGAGCAGTTCTTC. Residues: CASSQDLADEQFF.

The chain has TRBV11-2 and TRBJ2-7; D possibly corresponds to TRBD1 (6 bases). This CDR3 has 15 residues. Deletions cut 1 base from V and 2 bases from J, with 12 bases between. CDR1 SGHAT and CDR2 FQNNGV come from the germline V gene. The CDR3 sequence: CASSLGVWDTYEQYF. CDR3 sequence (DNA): TGTGCCAGCAGCTTAGGGGTGTGGGACACCTACGAGCAGTACTTC.

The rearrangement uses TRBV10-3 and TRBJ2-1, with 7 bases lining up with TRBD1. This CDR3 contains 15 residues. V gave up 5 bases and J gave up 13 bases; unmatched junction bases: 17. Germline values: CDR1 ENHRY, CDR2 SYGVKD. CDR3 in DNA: TGTGCCATCAGTATAAAAGGGGGCAGCCAAGAGACCCAGTTCTTC. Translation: CAISIKGGSQETQFF.

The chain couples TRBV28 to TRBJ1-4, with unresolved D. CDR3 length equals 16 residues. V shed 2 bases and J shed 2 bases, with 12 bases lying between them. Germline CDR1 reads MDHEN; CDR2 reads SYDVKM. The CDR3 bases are TGTGCCAGCAGTTTAGTGCCGGGAAATACTAATGAAAAACTGTTTTTT. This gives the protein CASSLVPGNTNEKLFF.

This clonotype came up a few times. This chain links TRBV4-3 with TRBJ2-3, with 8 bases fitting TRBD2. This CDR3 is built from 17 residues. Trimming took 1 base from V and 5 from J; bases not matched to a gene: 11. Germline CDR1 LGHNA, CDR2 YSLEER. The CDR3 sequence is CASSQGGAGGFVDTQYF. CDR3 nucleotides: TGCGCCAGCAGCCAAGGGGGTGCGGGAGGATTTGTAGATACGCAGTATTTT.

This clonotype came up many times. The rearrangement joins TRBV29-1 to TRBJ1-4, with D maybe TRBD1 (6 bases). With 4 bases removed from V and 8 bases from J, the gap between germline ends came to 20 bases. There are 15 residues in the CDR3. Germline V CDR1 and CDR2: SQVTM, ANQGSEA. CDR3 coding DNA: TGCAGCGTTGCGGTCGGCAGGGGTTTGTCCGAAAAACTGTTTTTT. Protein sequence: CSVAVGRGLSEKLFF.

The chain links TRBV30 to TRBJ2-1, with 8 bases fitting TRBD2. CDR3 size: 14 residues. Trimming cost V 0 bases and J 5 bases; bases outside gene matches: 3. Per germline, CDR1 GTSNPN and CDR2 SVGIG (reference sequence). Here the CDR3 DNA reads TGTGCCTGGAGTGTAGGACTAGCCCACAATGAGCAGTTCTTC. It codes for CAWSVGLAHNEQFF.

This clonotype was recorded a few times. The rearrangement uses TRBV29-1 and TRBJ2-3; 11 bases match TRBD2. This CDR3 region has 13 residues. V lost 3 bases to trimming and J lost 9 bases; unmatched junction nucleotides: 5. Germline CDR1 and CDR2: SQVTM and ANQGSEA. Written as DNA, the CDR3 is TGCAGCGTTGACCGGCTAGCGGGAGGCACGCAGTATTTT. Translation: CSVDRLAGGTQYF.

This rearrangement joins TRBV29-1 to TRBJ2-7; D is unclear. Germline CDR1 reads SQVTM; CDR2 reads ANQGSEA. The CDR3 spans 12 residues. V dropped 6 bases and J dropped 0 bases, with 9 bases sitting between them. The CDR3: CSVASVSYEQYF. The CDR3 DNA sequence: TGCAGCGTCGCCAGCGTCTCCTACGAGCAGTACTTC.

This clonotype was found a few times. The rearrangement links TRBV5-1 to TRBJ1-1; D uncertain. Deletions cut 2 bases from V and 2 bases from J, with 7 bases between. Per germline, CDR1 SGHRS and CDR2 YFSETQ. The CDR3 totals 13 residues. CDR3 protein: CASSLFDNTEAFF. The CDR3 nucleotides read TGCGCCAGCAGCTTATTTGATAACACTGAAGCTTTCTTT.